A single T cell receptor beta chain is shown here with its context. Its antigen remains unidentified. Primers for the PCR totalled 60 Vbeta and 13 Jbeta. Only in-frame clones appear in the TCRdb table, and some are missing; sequencing was by immunoSEQ multiplex PCR. The sample has 150,000 or so clones, approximately 80% seen once. The data derive from a study of cytomegalovirus exposure and HLA in healthy donors. At the level of the study: The Caucasian-associated ancestry cluster held more than 80% of roughly 400 genotyped donors. Whole-study results and caveats: Presence/absence analyses assumed roughly uniform sequencing depth across donors. What was likely a sequencing artifact was a cluster of highly shared sequence variants.

The CDR3 covers 17 residues. Looked up from germline, CDR1 is LGHNA and CDR2 is YSLEER. Trimming took 5 bases from V and 5 from J, leaving 21 bases between them. This chain uses TRBV4-3 with TRBJ2-2, with D perhaps TRBD2 (6 bases). This sequence was found in a woman aged 40-49 years in good health and CMV-seronegative. The sample was PBMCs. CDR3 sequence (DNA): TGCGCCAGCAGCTCCGACTTGGGAGGCCGGGGGACCGGGGAGCTGTTTTTT. Amino acid sequence: CASSSDLGGRGTGELFF.